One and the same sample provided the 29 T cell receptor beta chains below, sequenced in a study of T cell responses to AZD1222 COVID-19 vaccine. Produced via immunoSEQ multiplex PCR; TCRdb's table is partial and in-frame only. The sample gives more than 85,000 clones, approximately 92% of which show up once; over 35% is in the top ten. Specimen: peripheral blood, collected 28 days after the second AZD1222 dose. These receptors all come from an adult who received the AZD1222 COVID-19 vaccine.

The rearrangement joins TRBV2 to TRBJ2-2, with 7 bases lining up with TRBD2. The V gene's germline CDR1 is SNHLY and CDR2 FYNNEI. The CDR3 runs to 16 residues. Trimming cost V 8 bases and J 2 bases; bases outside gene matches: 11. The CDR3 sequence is CASRSQGGVNTGELFF. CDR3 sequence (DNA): TGTGCCAGCCGAAGCCAGGGAGGGGTCAACACCGGGGAGCTGTTTTTT.

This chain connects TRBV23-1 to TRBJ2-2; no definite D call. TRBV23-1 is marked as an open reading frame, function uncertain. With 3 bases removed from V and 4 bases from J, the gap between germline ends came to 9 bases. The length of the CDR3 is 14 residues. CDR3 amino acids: CASSHPDRTGELFF. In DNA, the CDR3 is TGCGCCAGCAGTCACCCCGACCGCACCGGGGAGCTGTTTTTT.

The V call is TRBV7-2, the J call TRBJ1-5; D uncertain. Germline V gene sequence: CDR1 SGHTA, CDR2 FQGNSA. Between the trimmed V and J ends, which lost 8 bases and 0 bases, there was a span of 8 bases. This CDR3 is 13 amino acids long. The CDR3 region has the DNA TGTGCCAGCCCAAAGTATAGCAATCAGCCCCAGCATTTT. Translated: CASPKYSNQPQHF. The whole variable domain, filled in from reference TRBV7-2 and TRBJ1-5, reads GAGVSQSPSNKVTEKGKDVELRCDPISGHTALYWYRQSLGQGLEFLIYFQGNSAPDKSGLPSDRFSAERTGGSVSTLTIQRTQQEDSAVYLCASPKYSNQPQHFGDGTRLSIL.

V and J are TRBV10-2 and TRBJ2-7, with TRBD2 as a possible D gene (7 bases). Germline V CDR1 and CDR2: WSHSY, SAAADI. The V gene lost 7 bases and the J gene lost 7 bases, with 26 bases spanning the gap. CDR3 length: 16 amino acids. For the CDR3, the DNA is TGCGCCAGCACCCAAGGGGGGAGGGAGGGTCCTTTAGAGCAGTACTTC. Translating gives CASTQGGREGPLEQYF.

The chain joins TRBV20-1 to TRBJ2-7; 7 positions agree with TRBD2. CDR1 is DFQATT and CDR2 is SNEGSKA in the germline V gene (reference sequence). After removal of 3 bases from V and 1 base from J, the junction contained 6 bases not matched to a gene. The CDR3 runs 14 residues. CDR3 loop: CSASDQRGSYEQYF. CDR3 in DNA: TGCAGTGCTAGTGACCAGCGGGGATCCTACGAGCAGTACTTC.

This CDR3 reads CASSQGRGPGEKLFF. For the CDR3, the DNA is TGCGCCAGCAGCCAAGGGAGAGGGCCGGGGGAAAAACTGTTTTTT. The rearrangement joins TRBV4-3 to TRBJ1-4; D gene unclear. Trimming stripped 1 base from V and 8 bases from J, with 14 bases between. This CDR3 comprises 15 residues. From germline, CDR1 is LGHNA and CDR2 YSLEER.

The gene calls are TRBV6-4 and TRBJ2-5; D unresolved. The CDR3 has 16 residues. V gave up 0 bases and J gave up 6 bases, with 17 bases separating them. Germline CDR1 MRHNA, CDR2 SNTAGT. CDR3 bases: TGTGCCAGCAGTGACTCGTTGAGAGCAACCCTCCAGACCCAGTACTTC. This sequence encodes CASSDSLRATLQTQYF.

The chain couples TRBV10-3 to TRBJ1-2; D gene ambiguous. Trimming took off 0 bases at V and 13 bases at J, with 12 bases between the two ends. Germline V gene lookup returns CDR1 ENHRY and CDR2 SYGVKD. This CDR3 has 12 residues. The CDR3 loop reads CAISESAGACTF. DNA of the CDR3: TGTGCCATCAGTGAGTCCGCCGGAGCTTGCACCTTC.

CDR3 nucleotides: TGTGCCAGTAGAGGCCAGGGGGGGACTGAAGCTTTCTTT. The encoded protein is CASRGQGGTEAFF. The chain is built from TRBV19 and TRBJ1-1, with 7 bases matching TRBD1. Germline V gene lookup returns CDR1 LNHDA and CDR2 SQIVND (reference sequence). There are 13 residues in the CDR3. The trim removed 6 bases at V and 5 bases at J, leaving 6 bases unmatched.

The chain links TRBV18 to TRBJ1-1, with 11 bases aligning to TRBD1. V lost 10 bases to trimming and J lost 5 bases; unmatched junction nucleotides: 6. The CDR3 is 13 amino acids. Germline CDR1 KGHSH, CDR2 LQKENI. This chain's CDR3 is CATLGQGVTEAFF. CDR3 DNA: TGTGCCACCTTGGGACAGGGGGTGACTGAAGCTTTCTTT.

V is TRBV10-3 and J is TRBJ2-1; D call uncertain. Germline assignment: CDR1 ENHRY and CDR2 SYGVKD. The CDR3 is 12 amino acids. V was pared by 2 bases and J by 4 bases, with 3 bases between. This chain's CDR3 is CAISEAYNEQFF. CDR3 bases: TGTGCCATCAGTGAGGCGTACAATGAGCAGTTCTTC.

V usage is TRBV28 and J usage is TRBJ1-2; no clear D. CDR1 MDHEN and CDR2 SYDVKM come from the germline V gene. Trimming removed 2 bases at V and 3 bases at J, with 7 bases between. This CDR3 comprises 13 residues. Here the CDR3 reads CASSLGEDYGYTF. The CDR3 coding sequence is TGTGCCAGCAGTTTAGGAGAAGACTATGGCTACACCTTC.

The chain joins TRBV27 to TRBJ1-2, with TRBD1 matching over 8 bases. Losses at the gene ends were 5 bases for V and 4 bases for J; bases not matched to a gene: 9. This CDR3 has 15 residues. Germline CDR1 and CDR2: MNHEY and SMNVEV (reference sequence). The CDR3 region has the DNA TGTGCCAGCAGTCCCTCGGCAGGGGGCGCCTATGGCTACACCTTC. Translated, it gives CASSPSAGGAYGYTF.

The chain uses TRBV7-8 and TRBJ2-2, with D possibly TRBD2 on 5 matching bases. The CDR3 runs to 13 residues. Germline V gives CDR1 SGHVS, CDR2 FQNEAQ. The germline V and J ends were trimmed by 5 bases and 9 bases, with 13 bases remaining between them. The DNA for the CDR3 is TGTGCCAGCAGCCCCCGAGGGCCCAGGGAGCTGTTTTTT. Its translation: CASSPRGPRELFF.

This CDR3 is CASSRNHGGSFEAFF. For the CDR3, the DNA is TGCGCCAGCAGCCGGAACCACGGAGGTTCGTTTGAAGCTTTCTTT. The chain links TRBV4-1 to TRBJ1-1; D is unclear. V lost 4 bases, J lost 7 bases, and 19 bases lay in between. This CDR3 has 15 residues. Germline values: CDR1 MGHRA, CDR2 YSYEKL.

CDR3 in DNA: TGTGCCGCCTCAGGGGGCGGCACAGATACGCAGTATTTT. Its protein is CAASGGGTDTQYF. The chain has TRBV24-1 and TRBJ2-3, with 8 bases fitting TRBD1. CDR3 size: 13 residues. Germline V gene data show CDR1 as KGHDR and CDR2 as SFDVKD. The V gene end was trimmed by 12 bases and the J gene end by 1 base; junction bases not matched to a gene: 5.

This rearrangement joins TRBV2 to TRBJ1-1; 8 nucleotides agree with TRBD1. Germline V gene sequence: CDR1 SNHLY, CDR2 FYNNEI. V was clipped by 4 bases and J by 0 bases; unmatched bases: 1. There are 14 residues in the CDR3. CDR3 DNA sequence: TGTGCCAGCAGTGGGGACAGGCTGAACACTGAAGCTTTCTTT. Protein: CASSGDRLNTEAFF.

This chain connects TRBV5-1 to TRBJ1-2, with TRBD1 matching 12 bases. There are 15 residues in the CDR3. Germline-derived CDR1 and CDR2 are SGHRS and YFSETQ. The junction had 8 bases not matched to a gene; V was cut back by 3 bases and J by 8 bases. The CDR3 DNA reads TGCGCCAGCAGCTCCAGGGACAGGGGGCAGGACGGCTACACCTTC. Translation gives CASSSRDRGQDGYTF.

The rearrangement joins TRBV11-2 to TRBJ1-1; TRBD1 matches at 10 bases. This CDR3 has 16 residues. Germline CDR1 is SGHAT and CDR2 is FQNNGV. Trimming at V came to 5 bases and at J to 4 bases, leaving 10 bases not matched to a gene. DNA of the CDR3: TGTGCCAGCAGCCTTCCAGGGACAGGGGTGGGCACTGAAGCTTTCTTT. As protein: CASSLPGTGVGTEAFF.

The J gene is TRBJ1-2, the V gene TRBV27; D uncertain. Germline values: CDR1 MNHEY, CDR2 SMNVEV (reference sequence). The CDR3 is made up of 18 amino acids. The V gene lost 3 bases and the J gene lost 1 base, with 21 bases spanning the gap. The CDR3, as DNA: TGTGCCAGCAGTTTGGGAGGAGGGCGGACGGGCTATAACTATGGCTACACCTTC. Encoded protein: CASSLGGGRTGYNYGYTF.

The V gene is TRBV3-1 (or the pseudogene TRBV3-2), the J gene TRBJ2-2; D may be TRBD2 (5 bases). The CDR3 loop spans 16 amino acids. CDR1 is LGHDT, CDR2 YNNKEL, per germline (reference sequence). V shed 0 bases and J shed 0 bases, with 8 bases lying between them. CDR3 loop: CASSQDEGSNTGELFF. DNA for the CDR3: TGTGCCAGCAGCCAAGACGAGGGATCGAACACCGGGGAGCTGTTTTTT.

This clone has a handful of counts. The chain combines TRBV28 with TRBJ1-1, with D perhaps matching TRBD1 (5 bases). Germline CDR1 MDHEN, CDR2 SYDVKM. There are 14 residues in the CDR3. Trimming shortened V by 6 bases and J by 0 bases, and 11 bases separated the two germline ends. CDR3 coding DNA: TGTGCCAGCAGGGGGGAGGGGATGAACACTGAAGCTTTCTTT. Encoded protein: CASRGEGMNTEAFF. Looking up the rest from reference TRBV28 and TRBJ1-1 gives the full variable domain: DVKVTQSSRYLVKRTGEKVFLECVQDMDHENMFWYRQDPGLGLRLIYFSYDVKMKEKGDIPEGYSVSREKKERFSLILESASTNQTSMYLCASRGEGMNTEAFFGQGTRLTVV.

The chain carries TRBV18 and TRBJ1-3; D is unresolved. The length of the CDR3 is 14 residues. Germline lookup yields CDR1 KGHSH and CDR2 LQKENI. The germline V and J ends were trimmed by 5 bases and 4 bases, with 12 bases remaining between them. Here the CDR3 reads CASSTARAGNTIYF. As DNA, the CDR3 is TGTGCCAGCTCAACGGCCAGAGCCGGAAACACCATATATTTT.

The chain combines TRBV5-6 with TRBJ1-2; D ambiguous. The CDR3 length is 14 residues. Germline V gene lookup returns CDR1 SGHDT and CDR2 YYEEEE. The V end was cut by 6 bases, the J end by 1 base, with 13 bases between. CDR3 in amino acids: CASTTGLNNYGYTF. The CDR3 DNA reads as TGTGCCAGCACCACCGGGTTAAATAACTATGGCTACACCTTC. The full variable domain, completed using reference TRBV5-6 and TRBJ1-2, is DAGVTQSPTHLIKTRGQQVTLRCSPKSGHDTVSWYQQALGQGPQFIFQYYEEEERQRGNFPDRFSGHQFPNYSSELNVNALLLGDSALYLCASTTGLNNYGYTFGSGTRLTVV.

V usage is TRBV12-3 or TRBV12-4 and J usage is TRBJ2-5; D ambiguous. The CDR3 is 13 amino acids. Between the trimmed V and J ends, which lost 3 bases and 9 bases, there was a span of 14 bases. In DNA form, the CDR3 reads TGTGCCAGCAGTTTTCAGGCCAAGAGACCCCAGTACTTC. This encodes CASSFQAKRPQYF.

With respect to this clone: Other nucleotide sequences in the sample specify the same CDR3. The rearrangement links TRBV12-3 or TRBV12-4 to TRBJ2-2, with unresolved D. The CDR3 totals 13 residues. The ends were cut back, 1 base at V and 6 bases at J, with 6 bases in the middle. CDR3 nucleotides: TGTGCCAGCAGTTTAGGCGGTCCCGGGGAGCTGTTTTTT. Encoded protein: CASSLGGPGELFF.

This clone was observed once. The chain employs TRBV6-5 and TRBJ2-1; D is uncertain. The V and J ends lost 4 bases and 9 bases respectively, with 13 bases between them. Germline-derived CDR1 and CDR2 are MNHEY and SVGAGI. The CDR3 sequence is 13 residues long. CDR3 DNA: TGTGCCAGCAGTTCCGGCCTTTTGGGTGAGCAGTTCTTC. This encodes CASSSGLLGEQFF.

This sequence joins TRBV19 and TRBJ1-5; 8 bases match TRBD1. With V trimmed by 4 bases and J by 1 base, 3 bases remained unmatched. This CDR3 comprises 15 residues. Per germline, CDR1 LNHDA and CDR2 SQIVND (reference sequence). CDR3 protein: CASSTTGVSNQPQHF. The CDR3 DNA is TGTGCCAGTAGTACGACAGGGGTCAGCAATCAGCCCCAGCATTTT.

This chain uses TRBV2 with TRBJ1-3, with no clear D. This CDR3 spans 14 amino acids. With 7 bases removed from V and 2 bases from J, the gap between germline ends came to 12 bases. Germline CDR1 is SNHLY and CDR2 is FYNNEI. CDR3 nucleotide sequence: TGTGCCAGCACGGGTATTGGAGCTGGAAACACCATATATTTT. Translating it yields CASTGIGAGNTIYF.